This paragraph covers one TCR beta chain sequence. Its antigen is not yet known. It has no much larger one-base neighbor in the sample; base qualities were not kept. Interpreted using the paper, the time point label stands for: progressive disease on ibrutinib. Approximately 2 micrograms of genomic DNA were extracted from cryopreserved PBMCs for TCR beta library preparation. Longitudinal blood samples from CLL patients receiving ibrutinib monotherapy were subjected to high-throughput TCR beta sequencing. The patients took part in an open-label, single-center phase 2 trial of ibrutinib monotherapy. This sample is drawn from a study of cytotoxic CD8 clonotypes in ibrutinib-treated CLL (dated by TCRdb to the early 2020s). Study-wide context: The cohort had 11 relapsed/refractory and about 15 treatment-naive patients; some 17 were IGHV unmutated. Responses were partial in around 24 patients and complete in 2; after median approximately 66 months follow-up, around 15 stayed in remission and about twelve progressed. Samples at response were collected after a median of about 12 months of treatment, with a range of about 6 to 36 months. Samples averaged roughly 280,000 productive templates and roughly 86,000 productive rearrangements. Of the 90 or so participants in the trial, about 25 had longitudinal samples available. Cryopreserved peripheral blood mononuclear cells were obtained before treatment, at response, and at either sustained remission or disease progression. All remission and progressive disease samples were collected while patients were still receiving ibrutinib. The full study reports these points: Public clonotypes were rare and either shrank or stayed stable during treatment, and the rise in clonality at ibrutinib response reflected expansion of private clonotypes. Clonality increased at ibrutinib response, stayed stable in sustained remission, and fell back toward baseline at progression. At baseline, clonality was higher than in age-matched healthy donors and showed a strong correlation with circulating CD8+ T-cell counts. Sustained-remission and progressing patients did not have matched sampling times, and lymph node repertoires were not examined.

On a MiSeq, deep resolution sequencing aimed for a depth between 1 in 1 million and 1 in 200,000 T cells, with each clonotype covered 10x on average. The immunoSEQ hsTCRB Kit was used to generate the TCR beta libraries. On the authors' methods: Data were analyzed with ImmunoSEQ Data Assistant and ImmunoSEQ Analyzer, with V, D and J genes assigned per IMGT definitions. Clonality was computed as one minus normalized Shannon entropy of productive rearrangement frequencies, ranging from 0 to 1. Public clonotype analysis was restricted to overrepresented clonotypes comprising at least 0.05% of each patient's repertoire. Repertoires from approximately 12 age-matched healthy donors in immuneACCESS were used as clonality controls. TCRdb re-hosts the immuneACCESS table, in-frame sequences only. Its copies lack some clones; in the studies checked, an unresolved V gene accounts for under half of them, and the cause for the rest is not known. For V, J and clone size, that table is used; D and trimming come from the DNA. The sample table shows 250,000 to 350,000 clones, and approximately 79% are seen once. The ten largest clonotypes hold approximately 5.1% of the sample.

V is pruned by 5 bases and J by 0 bases, leaving 8 bases of the junction without a gene match. Measured from the cysteine to the phenylalanine, the CDR3 is 16 residues long. Solely the CDR3 DNA is kept, with 48 bases framed from the first base. The CDR1 and CDR2 encoded by the germline V gene are SGHRS and YFSETQ. The sequence was collected from a human donor with chronic lymphocytic leukemia. The rearrangement joined TRBV5-1 to TRBJ1-2; TRBD1 fits 9 bases in the junction. This material consisted of PBMCs, taken at disease progression, from a patient treated with ibrutinib. Here is the DNA: TGCGCCAGCAGTCCCGGGACAGGGCCCCCTAACTATGGCTACACCTTC. Its product reads: CASSPGTGPPNYGYTF.